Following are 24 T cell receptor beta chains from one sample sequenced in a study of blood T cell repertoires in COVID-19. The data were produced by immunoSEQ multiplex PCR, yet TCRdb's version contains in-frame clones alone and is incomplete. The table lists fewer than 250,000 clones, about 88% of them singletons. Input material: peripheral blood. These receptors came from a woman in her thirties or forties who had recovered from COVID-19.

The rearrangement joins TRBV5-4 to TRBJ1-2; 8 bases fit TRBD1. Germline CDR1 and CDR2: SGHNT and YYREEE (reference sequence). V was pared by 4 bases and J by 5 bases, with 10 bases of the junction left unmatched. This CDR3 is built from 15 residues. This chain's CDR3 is CASSVTGARVYGYTF. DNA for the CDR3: TGTGCCAGCAGCGTGACAGGGGCTCGTGTGTATGGCTACACCTTC.

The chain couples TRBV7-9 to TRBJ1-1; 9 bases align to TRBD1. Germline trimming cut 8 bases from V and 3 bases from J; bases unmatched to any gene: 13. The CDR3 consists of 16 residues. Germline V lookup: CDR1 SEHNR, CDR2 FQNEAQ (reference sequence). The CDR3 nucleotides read TGTGCCAGCGGAGAGGACAGGGGTACGTCTTACACTGAAGCTTTCTTT. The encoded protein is CASGEDRGTSYTEAFF.

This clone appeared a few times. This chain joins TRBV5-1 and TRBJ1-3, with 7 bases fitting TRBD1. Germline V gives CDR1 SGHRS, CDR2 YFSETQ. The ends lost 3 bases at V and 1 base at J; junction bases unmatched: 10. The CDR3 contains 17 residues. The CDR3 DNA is TGCGCCAGCAGCTCAGGGGACAGTTTCCGATCTGGAAACACCATATATTTT. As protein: CASSSGDSFRSGNTIYF. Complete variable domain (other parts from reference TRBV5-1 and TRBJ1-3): KAGVTQTPRYLIKTRGQQVTLSCSPISGHRSVSWYQQTPGQGLQFLFEYFSETQRNKGNFPGRFSGRQFSNSRSEMNVSTLELGDSALYLCASSSGDSFRSGNTIYFGEGSWLTVV.

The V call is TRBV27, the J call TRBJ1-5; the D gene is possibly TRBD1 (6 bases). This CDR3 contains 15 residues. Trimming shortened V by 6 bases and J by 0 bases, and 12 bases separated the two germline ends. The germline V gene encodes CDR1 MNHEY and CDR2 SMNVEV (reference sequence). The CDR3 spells CASSWTVDSNQPQHF. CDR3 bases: TGTGCCAGCAGCTGGACAGTCGATAGCAATCAGCCCCAGCATTTT.

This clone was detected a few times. Written as DNA, the CDR3 is TGTGCCTGGAGTAATAAGGGACTAGCTACCGGGGAGCTGTTTTTT. Amino acids: CAWSNKGLATGELFF. This chain links TRBV30 with TRBJ2-2; 9 bases line up with TRBD2. The CDR3 runs 15 residues. Looked up from germline, CDR1 is GTSNPN and CDR2 is SVGIG (reference sequence). V lost 2 bases and J lost 5; bases outside the gene matches: 6.

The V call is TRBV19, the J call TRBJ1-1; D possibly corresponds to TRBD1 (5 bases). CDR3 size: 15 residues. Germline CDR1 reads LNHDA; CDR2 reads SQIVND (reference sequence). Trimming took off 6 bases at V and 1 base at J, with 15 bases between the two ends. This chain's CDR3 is CASSLLDRPNTEAFF. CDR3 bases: TGTGCCAGTAGCTTGCTAGACAGACCGAACACTGAAGCTTTCTTT.

CDR3 nucleotides: TGTGCCAGCAGTCCGTACCGGGACAGACACGACACGCAGTATTTT. Translated: CASSPYRDRHDTQYF. This chain joins TRBV6-2 or TRBV6-3 and TRBJ2-3, with TRBD1 matching over 7 bases. Germline assignment: CDR1 MNHEY and CDR2 SVGEGT. J gave up 9 bases and V 5 bases, and 14 bases lay outside the gene matches. The CDR3 length is 15 residues.

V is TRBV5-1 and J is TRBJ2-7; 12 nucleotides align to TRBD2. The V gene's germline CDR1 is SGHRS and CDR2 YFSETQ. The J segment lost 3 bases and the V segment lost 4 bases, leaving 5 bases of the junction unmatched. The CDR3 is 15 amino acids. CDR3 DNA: TGCGCCAGCAGCCGTGGACTAGCGGGAATCTACGAGCAGTACTTC. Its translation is CASSRGLAGIYEQYF. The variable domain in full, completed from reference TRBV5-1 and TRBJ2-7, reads KAGVTQTPRYLIKTRGQQVTLSCSPISGHRSVSWYQQTPGQGLQFLFEYFSETQRNKGNFPGRFSGRQFSNSRSEMNVSTLELGDSALYLCASSRGLAGIYEQYFGPGTRLTVT.

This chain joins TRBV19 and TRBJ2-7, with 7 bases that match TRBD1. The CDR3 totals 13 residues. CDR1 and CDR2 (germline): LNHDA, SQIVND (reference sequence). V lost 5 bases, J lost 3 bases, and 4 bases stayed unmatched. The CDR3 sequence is CASSRDRVYEQYF. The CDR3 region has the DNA TGTGCCAGTAGTCGGGACAGAGTCTACGAGCAGTACTTC.

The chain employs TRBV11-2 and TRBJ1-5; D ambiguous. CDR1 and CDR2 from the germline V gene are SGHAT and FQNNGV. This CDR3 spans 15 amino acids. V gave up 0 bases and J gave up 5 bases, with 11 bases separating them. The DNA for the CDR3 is TGTGCCAGCAGCTTAGACGGTCAAGTGGATCAGCCCCAGCATTTT. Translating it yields CASSLDGQVDQPQHF.

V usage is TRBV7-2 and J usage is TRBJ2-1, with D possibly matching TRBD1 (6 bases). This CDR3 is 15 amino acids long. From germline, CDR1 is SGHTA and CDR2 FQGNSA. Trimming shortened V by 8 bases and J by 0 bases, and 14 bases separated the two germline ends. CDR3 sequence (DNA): TGTGCCAGCCGCGTTACAGGGAGCTCCTACAATGAGCAGTTCTTC. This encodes CASRVTGSSYNEQFF.

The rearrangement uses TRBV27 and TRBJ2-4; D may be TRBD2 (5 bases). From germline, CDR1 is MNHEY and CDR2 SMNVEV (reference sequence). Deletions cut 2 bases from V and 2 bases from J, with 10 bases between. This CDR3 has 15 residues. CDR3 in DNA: TGTGCCAGCAGTTTAGGTCTAGCACCCAAAAACATTCAGTACTTC. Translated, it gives CASSLGLAPKNIQYF.

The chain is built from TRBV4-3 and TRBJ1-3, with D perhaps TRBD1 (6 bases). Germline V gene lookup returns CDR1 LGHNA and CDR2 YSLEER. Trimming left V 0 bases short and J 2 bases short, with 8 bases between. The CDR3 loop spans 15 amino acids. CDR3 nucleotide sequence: TGCGCCAGCAGCCAAGATGGGACAACTGGAAACACCATATATTTT. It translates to CASSQDGTTGNTIYF.

CDR3 region: CASRQPGTGASPLHF. CDR3 DNA sequence: TGTGCCAGCAGACAGCCCGGGACAGGGGCTTCACCCCTCCACTTT. This chain uses TRBV28 with TRBJ1-6, with 10 bases identical to TRBD1. Germline loops: CDR1 MDHEN, CDR2 SYDVKM. V gave up 6 bases and J gave up 9 bases; unmatched junction bases: 8. This CDR3 has 15 amino acids.

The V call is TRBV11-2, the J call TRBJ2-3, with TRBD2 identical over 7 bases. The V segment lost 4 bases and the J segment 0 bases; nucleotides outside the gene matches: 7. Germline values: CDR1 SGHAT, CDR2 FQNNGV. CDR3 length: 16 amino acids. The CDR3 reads CASSSRLASSTDTQYF. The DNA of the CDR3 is TGTGCCAGCAGCTCCCGACTAGCCTCTAGCACAGATACGCAGTATTTT.

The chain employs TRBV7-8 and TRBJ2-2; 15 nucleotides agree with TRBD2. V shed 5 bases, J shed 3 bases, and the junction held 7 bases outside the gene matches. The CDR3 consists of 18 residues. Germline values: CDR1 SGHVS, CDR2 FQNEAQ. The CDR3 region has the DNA TGTGCCAGCAGCAAGAGGACTAGCGGGAGGGGTGACACCGGGGAGCTGTTTTTT. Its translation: CASSKRTSGRGDTGELFF.

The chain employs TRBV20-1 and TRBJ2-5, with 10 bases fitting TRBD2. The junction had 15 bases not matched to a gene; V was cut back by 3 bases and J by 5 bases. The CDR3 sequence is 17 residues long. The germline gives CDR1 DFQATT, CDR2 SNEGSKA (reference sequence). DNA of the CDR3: TGCAGTGCTAGTCGGCTAGCGGGAGTTTTTTCATCTGAGACCCAGTACTTC. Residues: CSASRLAGVFSSETQYF.

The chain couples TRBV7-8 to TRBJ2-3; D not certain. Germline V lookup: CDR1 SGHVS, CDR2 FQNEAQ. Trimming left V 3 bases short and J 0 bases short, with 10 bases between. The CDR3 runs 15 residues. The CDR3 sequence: CASSFPGTSTDTQYF. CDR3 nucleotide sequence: TGTGCCAGCAGCTTCCCAGGAACTAGCACAGATACGCAGTATTTT. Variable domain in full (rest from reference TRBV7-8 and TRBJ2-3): GAGVSQSPRYKVAKRGQDVALRCDPISGHVSLFWYQQALGQGPEFLTYFQNEAQLDKSGLPSDRFFAERPEGSVSTLKIQRTQQEDSAVYLCASSFPGTSTDTQYFGPGTRLTVL.

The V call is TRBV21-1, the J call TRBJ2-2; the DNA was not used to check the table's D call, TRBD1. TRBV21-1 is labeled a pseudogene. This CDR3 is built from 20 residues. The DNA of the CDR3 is TGTGCCAGCAGCAAAGGTCGGGACAGGGGACGTGGGTTCGGCACCGGGGAGCTGTTTTTT. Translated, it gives CASSKGRDRGRGFGTGELFF.

The DNA of the CDR3 is TGTGCCAGCAGCTTGGGGTCGGGCGGGAGCTCCTACGAGCAGTACTTC. Residues: CASSLGSGGSSYEQYF. The J gene is TRBJ2-7, the V gene TRBV5-4; 7 bases match TRBD2. Germline trimming cut 0 bases from V and 0 bases from J; bases unmatched to any gene: 6. In germline, CDR1 is SGHNT, CDR2 YYREEE (reference sequence). This CDR3 has 16 amino acids.

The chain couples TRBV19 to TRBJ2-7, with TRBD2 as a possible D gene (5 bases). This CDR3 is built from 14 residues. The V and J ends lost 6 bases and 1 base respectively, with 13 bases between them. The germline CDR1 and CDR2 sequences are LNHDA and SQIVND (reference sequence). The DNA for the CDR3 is TGTGCCAGTAGCCCGGGTCTAGCTTCCTACGAGCAGTACTTC. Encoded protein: CASSPGLASYEQYF.

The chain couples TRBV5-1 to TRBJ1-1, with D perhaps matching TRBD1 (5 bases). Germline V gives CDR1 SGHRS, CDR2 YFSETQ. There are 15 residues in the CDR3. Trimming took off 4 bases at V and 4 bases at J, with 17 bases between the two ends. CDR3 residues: CASSLEGGTATEAFF. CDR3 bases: TGCGCCAGCAGCCTTGAGGGAGGGACGGCCACTGAAGCTTTCTTT.

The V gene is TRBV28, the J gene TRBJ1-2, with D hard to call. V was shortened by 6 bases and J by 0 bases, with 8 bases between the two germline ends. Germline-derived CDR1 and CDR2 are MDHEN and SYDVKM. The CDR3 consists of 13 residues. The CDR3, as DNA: TGTGCCAGCAGCCCTGGAGCTAACTATGGCTACACCTTC. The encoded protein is CASSPGANYGYTF.

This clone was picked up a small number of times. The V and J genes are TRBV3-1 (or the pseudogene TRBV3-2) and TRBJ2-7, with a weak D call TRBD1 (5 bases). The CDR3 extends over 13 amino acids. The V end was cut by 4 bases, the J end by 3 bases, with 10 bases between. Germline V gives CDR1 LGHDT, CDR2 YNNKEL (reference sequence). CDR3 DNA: TGTGCCAGCAGCCGACAGACCTACTACGAGCAGTACTTC. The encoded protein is CASSRQTYYEQYF.